The rows below give T cell receptor beta chains drawn from one sample of a study of T cell repertoires in cytomegalovirus infection. TCRdb ran MiXCR on the reads and lists one entry per CDR3 protein. The data contain nearly 450,000 distinct CDR3 sequences, approximately 31% of them singletons. The specimen sequenced was PBMCs. The receptors stem from a human donor in good health (CMV status not recorded). Some clones in this sample may be carry-over from other donors' samples. Each CDR3 is given with its conserved first and last residue. A D gene is named only where the DNA matches it firmly. Clone sizes are given selectively: once, few, many, or a class where the clone is expanded.

v_gene,abundance,d_gene,j_gene,CDR3aa,CDR3nt
TRBV7-8,few,-,TRBJ1-6,CASSLAGFKNSPLHF,TGTGCCAGCAGCTTAGCGGGGTTCAAGAATTCACCCCTCCACTTT
TRBV24-1,few,-,TRBJ2-1,CATSDLQGGGREQFF,TGTGCCACCAGTGATTTGCAGGGAGGGGGAAGGGAGCAGTTCTTC
TRBV7-2,many,-,TRBJ2-5,CASSFYPTRNKGTQYF,TGTGCCAGCAGCTTCTATCCTACCAGAAACAAGGGGACCCAGTACTTC
TRBV19,-,-,TRBJ1-2,CASSQQNYYGYTF,TGTGCCAGTTCACAGCAAAACTACTATGGCTACACCTTC
TRBV15,many,TRBD2,TRBJ2-3,CATSESGGAFDGTDTQYF,TGTGCCACCAGCGAAAGCGGGGGGGCGTTCGACGGCACAGATACGCAGTATTTT
TRBV6-2/TRBV6-3,-,-,TRBJ1-5,CSSSYLFLPGKDQPQHF,TGTTCCAGCAGTTACCTTTTTCTGCCGGGAAAAGATCAGCCCCAGCATTTT
TRBV7-8,few,TRBD2,TRBJ2-5,CDSSLQRGLRETQYF,TGTGACAGCAGCTTACAGCGGGGGTTGAGAGAGACCCAGTACTTC
TRBV11-2,-,-,TRBJ2-2,CASSGGRSRNTGELFF,TGTGCCAGCAGCGGCGGCAGGAGTCGTAACACCGGGGAGCTGTTTTTT
TRBV19,-,-,TRBJ1-4,CASSIGAGTATNEKLFF,TGTGCCAGTAGTATAGGGGCAGGGACGGCAACTAATGAAAAACTGTTTTTT
TRBV2,-,-,TRBJ1-6,CASSVGAKKNSPLHF,TGTGCCAGCAGTGTTGGAGCCAAAAAGAATTCACCCCTCCACTTT
TRBV27,-,TRBD2,TRBJ2-7,CASSAKPSGEYEQYF,TGTGCCAGCAGTGCGAAACCTAGCGGGGAGTACGAGCAGTACTTC
TRBV20-1,-,-,TRBJ1-2,CSALWTSDIYGYTF,TGCAGTGCCCTATGGACAAGCGATATCTATGGCTACACCTTC
TRBV7-9,few,TRBD2,TRBJ2-1,CASSFRSSGGLNEQFF,TGTGCCAGCAGCTTTCGAAGTAGCGGGGGGCTCAATGAGCAGTTCTTC
TRBV10-3,few,-,TRBJ1-3,CAMGPNDSGNTIYF,TGTGCCATGGGACCAAATGACTCAGGAAACACCATATATTTT
TRBV12-3/TRBV12-4,few,-,TRBJ1-5,CASKAVNQPQHF,TGTGCCAGCAAAGCAGTCAATCAGCCCCAGCATTTT
TRBV5-4,many,-,TRBJ2-3,CASSFPGNTDTQYF,TGTGCCAGCAGCTTCCCAGGGAACACAGATACGCAGTATTTT
TRBV7-8,many,-,TRBJ1-5,CASSSSGEGNQPQHF,TGTGCCAGCAGCTCGAGCGGGGAGGGCAATCAGCCCCAGCATTTT
TRBV7-2,many,TRBD2,TRBJ2-7,CASSHAVGGIPYEQYF,TGTGCCAGCAGCCACGCGGTGGGGGGGATCCCCTACGAGCAGTACTTC
TRBV7-2,many,-,TRBJ2-2,CASSTQRTAVTGELFF,TGTGCCAGCAGCACCCAAAGAACGGCAGTAACCGGGGAGCTGTTTTTT
TRBV5-1,once,TRBD1,TRBJ2-5,CASSHGQGARLETQYF,TGCGCCAGCAGCCACGGACAGGGGGCGAGGTTAGAGACCCAGTACTTC
TRBV30,-,-,TRBJ2-7,CAWSQEEQYF,TGTGCCTGGAGCCAAGAGGAGCAGTACTTC
TRBV6-6,many,-,TRBJ1-1,CASTQTWTTFRGMNTEAFF,TGTGCCAGCACCCAAACCTGGACAACCTTTAGGGGAATGAACACTGAAGCTTTCTTT
TRBV4-2,few,-,TRBJ1-5,CASSQAVGMGGNQPQHF,TGTGCCAGCAGCCAAGCGGTCGGAATGGGAGGGAATCAGCCCCAGCATTTT
TRBV15,-,-,TRBJ2-7,CATSTQTGPYEPYF,TGTGCCACCAGCACTCAGACAGGTCCCTACGAGCCGTACTTC
TRBV7-3,few,TRBD1,TRBJ1-6,CASRRDSTNSPLHF,TGTGCCAGCCGACGGGACAGTACAAATTCACCCCTCCACTTT
TRBV29-1,-,TRBD2,TRBJ2-2,CSASGGLNTGELFF,TGCAGCGCTAGCGGGGGCTTGAACACCGGGGAGCTGTTTTTT
TRBV7-6,many,-,TRBJ2-7,CASSSSAPAEQYF,TGTGCCAGCAGCTCTAGCGCCCCTGCCGAGCAGTACTTC
TRBV28,-,TRBD1,TRBJ1-1,CASSSERGLFNTEAFF,TGTGCCAGCAGTTCAGAGAGGGGGCTGTTTAACACTGAAGCTTTCTTT
TRBV7-6,-,-,TRBJ2-2,CASSPARTGELFF,TGTGCCAGCAGCCCCGCTCGGACCGGGGAGCTGTTTTTT
TRBV7-7,few,-,TRBJ1-3,CASSLGPMNTIYF,TGTGCCAGCAGCTTGGGACCGATGAACACCATATATTTT
TRBV28,few,-,TRBJ2-1,CASSNSYNEQFF,TGTGCCAGCAGTAACTCCTACAATGAGCAGTTCTTC
TRBV18,few,-,TRBJ2-3,CASSPADRFTDTQYF,TGTGCCAGCTCACCCGCAGACAGATTCACAGATACGCAGTATTTT
TRBV28,-,-,TRBJ2-7,CASSLLGIQGYEQYF,TGTGCCAGCAGTTTATTGGGGATCCAGGGATACGAGCAGTACTTC
TRBV4-1,many,-,TRBJ2-7,CASSDRDGPYEQYF,TGCGCCAGCAGCGACCGGGACGGGCCCTACGAGCAGTACTTC
TRBV7-6,once,TRBD2,TRBJ2-2,CASPTSWTSGDLFTGELFF,TGTGCCAGCCCCACAAGCTGGACTAGCGGGGACCTTTTCACCGGGGAGCTGTTTTTT
TRBV25-1,-,-,TRBJ1-2,CASSEVDNNYGYTF,TGTGCCAGCAGTGAAGTAGACAATAACTATGGCTACACCTTC